This TCR beta chain was sequenced in a study of blood T cell repertoires in COVID-19. Per the original methods: Reference gene primer amplification in the assay estimated nucleated cell counts. TCRdb's table, derived via immunoSEQ multiplex PCR, lists solely in-frame clones and lacks some. Clone size and V and J calls were adopted from that table, with D and trimming inferred from the DNA. The sample comprises roughly 76,000 clones, over 75% of which are singletons, and approximately 11% rests with the top ten. Sequenced: peripheral blood. The sequence was collected from a woman aged 18-35 years with acute or convalescent COVID-19.

CDR3 sequence (DNA): TGTGCCAGCTCACCAGGCGGGGTTCCGAGCGCTGGTGGCTACACCTTC. Its protein is CASSPGGVPSAGGYTF. The V and J genes are TRBV18 and TRBJ1-2, with unresolved D. The germline V gene has CDR1 KGHSH and CDR2 LQKENI. V gave up 2 bases and J gave up 7 bases, with 20 bases separating them. There are 16 residues in the CDR3.